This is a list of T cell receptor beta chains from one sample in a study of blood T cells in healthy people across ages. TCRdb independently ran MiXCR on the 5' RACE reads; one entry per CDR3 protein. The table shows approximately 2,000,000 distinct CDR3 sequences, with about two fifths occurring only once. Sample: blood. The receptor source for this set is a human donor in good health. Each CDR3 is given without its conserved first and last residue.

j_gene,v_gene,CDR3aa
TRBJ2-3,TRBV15,ATSPAGGTDTLY
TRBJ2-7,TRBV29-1,SAVGQGYEQY
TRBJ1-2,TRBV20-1,SARVTGWYGYT
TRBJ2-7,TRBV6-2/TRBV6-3,ASSYSPRDTRNGEQY
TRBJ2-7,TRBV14,ASSPTTGGAQY
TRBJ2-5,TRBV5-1,ASSLGQGSHNEQY
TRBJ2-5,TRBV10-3,AISGFVEETQY
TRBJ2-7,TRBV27,ASSLSGRDEQY
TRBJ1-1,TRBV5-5,ASSRDRTAF
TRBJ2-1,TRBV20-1,SASGASGIYEQF
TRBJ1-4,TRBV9,ASSVVGGGGEKLF
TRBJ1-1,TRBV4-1,ASSQGVFEAF
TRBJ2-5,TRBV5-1,ANRRGTGNQETQY
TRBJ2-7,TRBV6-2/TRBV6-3,ASSTSFTETSSYEQY
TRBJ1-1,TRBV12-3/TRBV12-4,ASSWDRENRNTEAF
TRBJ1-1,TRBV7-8,ASSLTWSPNTEAF
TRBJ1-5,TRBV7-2,ASSFGQSGLNQPQH
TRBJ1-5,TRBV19,ASSISPSGGQPQH
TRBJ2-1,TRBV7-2,ASSPTLAGVYNEQF
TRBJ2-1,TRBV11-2,ASSTTRRLPLAGGPHSYNEQF
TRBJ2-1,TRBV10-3,AISEESGQLKEEQF
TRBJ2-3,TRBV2,ASYGLAGHTDTQY
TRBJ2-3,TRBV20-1,GARDPGHSADTQY
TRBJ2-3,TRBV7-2,ASSLGRLAGVGGTDTQY
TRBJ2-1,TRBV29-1,SVEDGRDGQF
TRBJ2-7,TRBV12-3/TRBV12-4,ASSFELAGNNEQY
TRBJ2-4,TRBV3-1,ASSQDRWDIQY
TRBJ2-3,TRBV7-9,ASSPVVATDTRY
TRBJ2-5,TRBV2,ASKLIQETQY
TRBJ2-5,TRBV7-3,ASSFSQTTSTGETQY
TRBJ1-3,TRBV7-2,ASSSPGGGPGSGNTIY
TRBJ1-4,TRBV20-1,SATEGLKGTGWAGNEKLF
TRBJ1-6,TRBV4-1,ASSRTGDGSPLH
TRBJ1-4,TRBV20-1,SASLGDLEKLF
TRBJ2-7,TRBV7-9,ACSYTSGGEQY
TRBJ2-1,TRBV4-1,ASSQDFTGEYLGDNVQF
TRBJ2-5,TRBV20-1,SAELSGGLGPQETQY
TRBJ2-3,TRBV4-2,ASSQDRAPDTQY
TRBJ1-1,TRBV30,AFKGGVTEAF
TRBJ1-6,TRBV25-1,ASSGSYNSPLH
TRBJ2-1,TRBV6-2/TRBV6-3,ASSYSPAGTYNEQF
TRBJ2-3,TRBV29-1,SVATGVVDTQY
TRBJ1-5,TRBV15,ATSTPEEFDQPQH
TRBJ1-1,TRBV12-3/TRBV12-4,ASSFSRRSEAF
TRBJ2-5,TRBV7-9,ASSPNFGAWQY
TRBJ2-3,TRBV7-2,ASSLVGSSTDTQY
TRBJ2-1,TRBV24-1,ATSDPGAGAYNEQF
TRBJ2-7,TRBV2,ASISGGDQTYEQY
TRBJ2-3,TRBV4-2,ASSQGTGARAADTQY
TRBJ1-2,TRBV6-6,ASSETRVYGYT
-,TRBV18,ASSPGTDRYEQY
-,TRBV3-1,ASSPSGRRHYEQY
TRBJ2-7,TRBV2,ASRDPGQETYEQY
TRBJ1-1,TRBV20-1,SARVAGRNTEAF
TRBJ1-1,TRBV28,ASSSRTANTEAF
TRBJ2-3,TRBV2,ASRQDLTDTQY
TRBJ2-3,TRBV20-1,SAQKWPDTQY
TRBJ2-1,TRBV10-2,ASSPAGGPHNEQF
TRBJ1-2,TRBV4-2,ASSQDNAVPYGYT